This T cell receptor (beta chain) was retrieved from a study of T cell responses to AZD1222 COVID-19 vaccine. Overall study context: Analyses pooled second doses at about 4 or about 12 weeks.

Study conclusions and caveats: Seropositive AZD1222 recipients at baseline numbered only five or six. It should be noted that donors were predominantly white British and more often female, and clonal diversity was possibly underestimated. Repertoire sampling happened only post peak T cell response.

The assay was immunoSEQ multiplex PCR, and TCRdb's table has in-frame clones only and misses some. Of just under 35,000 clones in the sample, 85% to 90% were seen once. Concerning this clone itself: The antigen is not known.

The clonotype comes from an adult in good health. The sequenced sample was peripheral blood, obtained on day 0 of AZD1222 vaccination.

CDR3 DNA sequence: TGTGCCAGCAGTGGGGTCCGTGCGGGGACTGAAGCTTTCTTT. As protein: CASSGVRAGTEAFF. The chain recombines TRBV2 with TRBJ1-1; D unresolved. The V and J ends lost 4 bases and 5 bases respectively, with 14 bases between them. Germline loops: CDR1 SNHLY, CDR2 FYNNEI. The CDR3 consists of 14 residues. The full variable domain, with the rest looked up from reference TRBV2 and TRBJ1-1, is EPEVTQTPSHQVTQMGQEVILRCVPISNHLYFYWYRQILGQKVEFLVSFYNNEISEKSEIFDDQFSVERPDGSNFTLKIRSTKLEDSAMYFCASSGVRAGTEAFFGQGTRLTVV.